A single sample is the source of the 30 T cell receptor beta chains below, sequenced in a study of T-cell reconstitution after alpha-beta-depleted transplantation in children. Preparation of the TCRbeta library used unique molecular identifiers. One entry per CDR3 protein, called by TCRdb with MiXCR from the PCR reads. This table has some 220,000 distinct CDR3 sequences, approximately 10% appearing once. The source was PBMCs from the stem cell graft donor, collected from the stem cell graft. The receptors shown here come from a human donor who donated a stem cell graft to a child with acute lymphoblastic leukemia.

The V gene is TRBV20-1, the J gene TRBJ2-3; 7 positions agree with TRBD2. CDR1 is DFQATT and CDR2 is SNEGSKA in the germline V gene (reference sequence). This CDR3 has 17 residues. V trimming: 7 bases; J trimming: 1 base; junction bases outside the gene matches: 17. For the CDR3, the DNA is TGCAGTGGAAGAATCCCCATTGCGGGGGTGGGCACAGATACGCAGTATTTT. Its translation is CSGRIPIAGVGTDTQYF.

V usage is TRBV4-1 and J usage is TRBJ1-4; D is uncertain. Trimming left V 0 bases short and J 8 bases short, with 13 bases between. CDR1 and CDR2 from the germline V gene are MGHRA and YSYEKL. The CDR3 is 15 residues long. As DNA, the CDR3 is TGCGCCAGCAGCCAAGATTTCGGCCGGTACGAAAAACTGTTTTTT. It specifies CASSQDFGRYEKLFF.

In this sample, this clonotype turned up a few times. This chain connects TRBV25-1 to TRBJ2-5; D is ambiguous. The CDR3 runs 14 residues. V was trimmed by 1 base and J by 7 bases, leaving 13 bases between them. Germline V lookup: CDR1 MGHDK, CDR2 SYGVNS. CDR3 sequence (DNA): TGTGCCAGCAGTGAATTGAGATCCGATGGGACCCAGTACTTC. Amino acids: CASSELRSDGTQYF.

Only a few counts were recorded for this clonotype. The chain joins TRBV15 to TRBJ2-1; D may be TRBD1 or TRBD2 (5 bases each). V was shortened by 0 bases and J by 8 bases, with 23 bases between the two germline ends. The CDR3 runs to 18 residues. The germline CDR1 and CDR2 sequences are LNHNV and YYDKDF (reference sequence). The CDR3 region has the DNA TGTGCCACCAGCAGAGATCTCTCGGACACCGGGACGGCTCATGAGCAGTTCTTC. It is translated as CATSRDLSDTGTAHEQFF.

This clonotype was seen repeatedly, ten times or more. V usage is TRBV20-1 and J usage is TRBJ2-3; possible D gene TRBD2, 6 bases. Trimming removed 0 bases at V and 6 bases at J, with 16 bases between. The CDR3 contains 15 residues. Germline V lookup: CDR1 DFQATT, CDR2 SNEGSKA (reference sequence). As DNA, the CDR3 is TGCAGTGCTAGAGATCCCTCTCCGGGGGATGATACGCAGTATTTT. This codes for CSARDPSPGDDTQYF.

The chain uses TRBV13 and TRBJ1-5, with D unresolved. Between the trimmed V and J ends, which lost 1 base and 3 bases, there was a span of 7 bases. Germline CDR1 and CDR2: PRHDT and FYEKMQ (reference sequence). The CDR3 loop spans 14 amino acids. The CDR3 DNA reads TGTGCCAGCAGCTTAGCGTCGGTCAATCAGCCCCAGCATTTT. It translates to CASSLASVNQPQHF.

The chain carries TRBV12-3 or TRBV12-4 and TRBJ2-5; 10 positions agree with TRBD2. Germline trimming cut 2 bases from V and 5 bases from J; bases unmatched to any gene: 8. The CDR3 is 16 residues long. CDR3 region: CASSLRLAGLGETQYF. As DNA, the CDR3 is TGTGCCAGCAGTTTAAGACTAGCGGGCCTCGGGGAGACCCAGTACTTC.

This clonotype was observed many times. J is TRBJ1-3 and V is TRBV4-3; possibly TRBD1 for D (6 bases). Trimming took off 4 bases at V and 2 bases at J, with 15 bases between the two ends. The germline gives CDR1 LGHNA, CDR2 YSLEER. The CDR3 runs to 16 residues. The CDR3: CASSRDGRGTGNTIYF. The CDR3 bases are TGCGCCAGCAGCCGAGATGGCAGGGGTACTGGAAACACCATATATTTT.

This clonotype was seen many times. V and J are TRBV12-3 or TRBV12-4 and TRBJ2-1; D unresolved. CDR3 length equals 12 residues. V was clipped by 7 bases and J by 4 bases, with 8 bases between them. CDR3: CASNRAYNEQFF. In DNA form, the CDR3 reads TGTGCCAGCAACAGAGCTTACAATGAGCAGTTCTTC.

This clonotype has more than one count but fewer than ten. This chain joins TRBV18 and TRBJ2-5; TRBD2 matches at 7 bases. CDR3 length: 13 residues. The germline V gene has CDR1 KGHSH and CDR2 LQKENI. V was pared by 2 bases and J by 5 bases, with 2 bases of the junction left unmatched. In nucleotides, the CDR3 is TGTGCCAGCTCACCAACGGGAGGCGAGACCCAGTACTTC. Residues: CASSPTGGETQYF.

This clonotype has just a few counts. The genes are TRBV20-1 and TRBJ2-3; D ambiguous. V gave up 6 bases and J gave up 0 bases, with 19 bases separating them. CDR3 size: 16 residues. The germline V gene has CDR1 DFQATT and CDR2 SNEGSKA (reference sequence). DNA of the CDR3: TGCAGTGCCCCACCCGGTAAACTATCTAGCACAGATACGCAGTATTTT. This codes for CSAPPGKLSSTDTQYF.

This clonotype was recorded many times. V and J are TRBV19 and TRBJ1-5, with D unclear. The V gene's germline CDR1 is LNHDA and CDR2 SQIVND (reference sequence). Trimming shortened V by 5 bases and J by 6 bases, and 11 bases separated the two germline ends. The CDR3 covers 13 residues. CDR3 sequence reads: CASSDGRSQPQHF. CDR3 DNA: TGTGCCAGTAGTGACGGCCGATCTCAGCCCCAGCATTTT.

This clonotype was counted between two and nine times. The rearrangement links TRBV7-8 to TRBJ2-1; D is possibly TRBD1 (6 bases). CDR3 length: 13 residues. The V gene lost 8 bases and the J gene lost 5 bases, with 13 bases spanning the gap. Germline CDR1 SGHVS, CDR2 FQNEAQ. The DNA of the CDR3 is TGTGCCAGCGGGCTCGGGACAAACAATGAGCAGTTCTTC. Protein product: CASGLGTNNEQFF.

In this sample, this clonotype turned up once. This chain joins TRBV5-1 and TRBJ2-1; D is unclear. The CDR3 is made up of 14 amino acids. Germline V lookup: CDR1 SGHRS, CDR2 YFSETQ. Trimming removed 3 bases from V and 2 bases from J, with 9 bases in between. CDR3 nucleotide sequence: TGCGCCAGCAGCTCCCTCCCGGCCTACAATGAGCAGTTCTTC. Translating gives CASSSLPAYNEQFF.

This clonotype was picked up a small number of times. The chain recombines TRBV18 with TRBJ2-1, with TRBD1 identical over 9 bases. The V segment lost 6 bases and the J segment 6 bases; nucleotides outside the gene matches: 6. Germline V gene lookup returns CDR1 KGHSH and CDR2 LQKENI. The CDR3 covers 14 residues. In DNA, the CDR3 is TGTGCCAGCTCCCAACAGGGGGCTGGCAATGAGCAGTTCTTC. This translates into CASSQQGAGNEQFF.

This clonotype was seen once. The rearrangement links TRBV10-3 to TRBJ2-5; D is unclear. This CDR3 has 11 amino acids. Trimming removed 8 bases from V and 3 bases from J, with 7 bases in between. CDR1 is ENHRY and CDR2 is SYGVKD in the germline V gene. The CDR3 loop reads CAIGQEETQYF. CDR3 DNA: TGTGCCATCGGTCAGGAAGAGACCCAGTACTTC.

The chain is built from TRBV12-3 or TRBV12-4 and TRBJ2-5; possibly TRBD2 for D (5 bases). The V gene lost 4 bases and the J gene lost 4 bases, with 22 bases spanning the gap. The CDR3 loop spans 17 amino acids. The CDR3 nucleotides read TGTGCCAGCAGTTCTGACCCACGCCGGGGAATAAGAGAGACCCAGTACTTC. It encodes CASSSDPRRGIRETQYF.

The J gene is TRBJ2-3, the V gene TRBV7-6; 8 nucleotides agree with TRBD1. Losses at the gene ends were 1 base for V and 2 bases for J; bases not matched to a gene: 8. Germline V gene lookup returns CDR1 SGHVS and CDR2 FNYEAQ. The CDR3 runs 17 residues. CDR3 nucleotides: TGTGCCAGCAGCTTAGTGGCCGGGACAGGTCACACAGATACGCAGTATTTT. It yields the protein CASSLVAGTGHTDTQYF.

This clonotype is termed medium-sized. This chain connects TRBV24-1 to TRBJ2-1, with D possibly being TRBD2 (7 bases). Germline assignment: CDR1 KGHDR and CDR2 SFDVKD. This CDR3 has 15 amino acids. V shed 5 bases and J shed 3 bases, with 13 bases lying between them. The CDR3 DNA is TGTGCCACCAGTGGAGGGGGGGCTTACTACAATGAGCAGTTCTTC. The encoded protein is CATSGGGAYYNEQFF.

This clonotype was detected many times. DNA for the CDR3: TGTGCCAGCAGTTTAGGGACAGGGGTCGGTCAGCCCCAGCATTTT. It is translated as CASSLGTGVGQPQHF. The J gene is TRBJ1-5, the V gene TRBV12-3 or TRBV12-4; 9 positions match TRBD1. The length of the CDR3 is 15 residues. Unmatched junction bases numbered 4, after V lost 1 base and J lost 6 bases.

Ten or more counts support this clonotype. V gene TRBV4-3 combines with J gene TRBJ2-1; D gene ambiguous. Germline CDR1 is LGHNA and CDR2 is YSLEER. The CDR3 sequence is 13 residues long. Deletions cut 4 bases from V and 7 bases from J, with 11 bases between. Written as DNA, the CDR3 is TGCGCCAGCAGCCCGCCCAGAGTGAATGAGCAGTTCTTC. This codes for CASSPPRVNEQFF.

This clonotype was found many times. The J gene is TRBJ2-3, the V gene TRBV10-3; 13 nucleotides agree with TRBD2. The CDR3 sequence is 16 residues long. Germline V lookup: CDR1 ENHRY, CDR2 SYGVKD. J gave up 4 bases and V 3 bases, and 4 bases lay outside the gene matches. The CDR3 protein is CAISETSGGAPDTQYF. Written as DNA, the CDR3 is TGTGCCATCAGTGAAACTAGCGGGGGGGCCCCAGATACGCAGTATTTT.

This clonotype was picked up many times. The chain recombines TRBV2 with TRBJ2-1; D unresolved. The germline V gene has CDR1 SNHLY and CDR2 FYNNEI. V shed 6 bases and J shed 2 bases, with 17 bases lying between them. The CDR3 is 16 amino acids. This chain's CDR3 is CASRSPGLATYNEQFF. CDR3 nucleotides: TGTGCCAGCAGGTCCCCTGGGTTAGCCACCTACAATGAGCAGTTCTTC.

With respect to this clonotype: This sequence may be a read error, since a much larger clone differs from it by one base. The conserved final phenylalanine or tryptophan is absent from the CDR3, which likely points to a read error. As DNA, the CDR3 is TGTGCCAGCAGCCAAGGGACAGGGAAAGCCGGGGAGCTGTTTTCT. This sequence encodes CASSQGTGKAGELFS. The genes are TRBV4-2 and TRBJ2-2; 8 nucleotides agree with TRBD1. The length of the CDR3 is 15 residues. Germline V gives CDR1 LGHNA, CDR2 YNFKEQ. V shed 1 base, J shed 6 bases, and the junction held 4 bases outside the gene matches.

The chain couples TRBV5-5 to TRBJ2-7; 10 nucleotides agree with TRBD2. The germline CDR1 and CDR2 sequences are SGHKS and YYEKEE (reference sequence). This CDR3 is 16 amino acids long. The trim removed 6 bases at V and 0 bases at J, leaving 9 bases unmatched. In DNA form, the CDR3 reads TGTGCCAGCACCATTAGCGGGGGGCTTAGCTCCTACGAGCAGTACTTC. Amino acids: CASTISGGLSSYEQYF.

This clonotype turned up a few times. This rearrangement joins TRBV4-1 to TRBJ2-3, with 10 bases that match TRBD2. The germline V gene has CDR1 MGHRA and CDR2 YSYEKL. V shed 4 bases and J 5 bases; nucleotides not matched to a gene: 12. This CDR3 spans 17 amino acids. The CDR3: CASSPTPSGGVQDTQYF. The DNA of the CDR3 is TGCGCCAGCAGCCCCACCCCCAGCGGGGGGGTTCAAGATACGCAGTATTTT.

This clonotype was recorded at least ten times. CDR3 sequence reads: CASSVRGAEVSEAFF. Written as DNA, the CDR3 is TGCGCCAGCAGCGTTAGGGGGGCCGAGGTGTCTGAAGCTTTCTTT. This chain connects TRBV5-1 to TRBJ1-1; weak D call: TRBD1 (6 bases). CDR1 SGHRS and CDR2 YFSETQ come from the germline V gene. The V end lost 4 bases, the J end lost 6 bases, and 19 bases lay between the germline ends. CDR3 length: 15 residues. Using reference TRBV5-1 and TRBJ1-1 for the parts outside the CDR3, the full variable domain is KAGVTQTPRYLIKTRGQQVTLSCSPISGHRSVSWYQQTPGQGLQFLFEYFSETQRNKGNFPGRFSGRQFSNSRSEMNVSTLELGDSALYLCASSVRGAEVSEAFFGQGTRLTVV.

This clonotype was detected a few times. The J gene is TRBJ2-7, the V gene TRBV30; D may match TRBD1 or TRBD2 (5 bases each). The ends were cut back, 2 bases at V and 6 bases at J, with 8 bases in the middle. Per the germline V gene, CDR1 is GTSNPN and CDR2 is SVGIG (reference sequence). The length of the CDR3 is 11 residues. For the CDR3, the DNA is TGTGCCTGGAGTTCAGGGACCGAGCAGTACTTC. Translated: CAWSSGTEQYF.

There are many counts of this clonotype. The chain carries TRBV2 and TRBJ1-5, with 7 bases that match TRBD1. J was trimmed by 3 bases and V by 7 bases; bases with no gene match: 9. This CDR3 spans 15 amino acids. Germline loops: CDR1 SNHLY, CDR2 FYNNEI. CDR3 region: CASKRGQENNQPQHF. DNA for the CDR3: TGTGCCAGCAAACGAGGACAGGAGAACAATCAGCCCCAGCATTTT. Filled out from reference TRBV2 and TRBJ1-5, the complete variable domain reads EPEVTQTPSHQVTQMGQEVILRCVPISNHLYFYWYRQILGQKVEFLVSFYNNEISEKSEIFDDQFSVERPDGSNFTLKIRSTKLEDSAMYFCASKRGQENNQPQHFGDGTRLSIL.

This clonotype was detected ten times or more. The chain uses TRBV29-1 and TRBJ2-7, with unresolved D. Germline V gene sequence: CDR1 SQVTM, CDR2 ANQGSEA. The CDR3 consists of 12 residues. V lost 5 bases and J 1 base, leaving 9 bases between the germline ends. The DNA for the CDR3 is TGCAGCGTTCTTAGGGATTCCTACGAGCAGTACTTC. Its translation is CSVLRDSYEQYF.